Listed here are 9 T cell receptor beta chains from one sample, sequenced in a study of OX40 agonist ivuxolimab in advanced cancers. Repertoires were generated with immunoSEQ multiplex PCR, while TCRdb's copy carries only in-frame clones and drops some. The sample gives roughly 51,000 clones, approximately 90% of which show up once; about 1.4% is in the top ten. The input for sequencing was CD4+ or CD8+ T cells sorted from blood, taken in a trial of the OX40 agonist ivuxolimab. The source is an adult with an advanced solid tumor such as melanoma, head and neck, liver or kidney cancer.

This chain links TRBV5-1 with TRBJ2-2; 11 positions match TRBD2. The CDR3 consists of 15 residues. Germline CDR1 and CDR2: SGHRS and YFSETQ. After removal of 4 bases from V and 6 bases from J, the junction contained 5 bases not matched to a gene. This chain's CDR3 is CASSPGTSGSGELFF. DNA of the CDR3: TGCGCCAGCAGCCCCGGGACTAGCGGATCCGGGGAGCTGTTTTTT.

V usage is TRBV21-1 and J usage is TRBJ1-1; TRBD1 was called by the table and not checked on the DNA. TRBV21-1 is noted as a pseudogene. The CDR3 covers 16 residues. This chain's CDR3 is CASSKALEGANTEAFF. In DNA, the CDR3 is TGTGCCAGCAGCAAAGCGCTCGAAGGGGCGAACACTGAAGCTTTCTTT.

V gene TRBV20-1 combines with J gene TRBJ1-2; no clear D gene. Trimming took off 0 bases at V and 12 bases at J, with 8 bases between the two ends. CDR3 length: 10 amino acids. Germline CDR1 DFQATT, CDR2 SNEGSKA (reference sequence). CDR3 loop: CSARDMEDTF. Here the CDR3 DNA reads TGCAGTGCTAGAGACATGGAAGACACCTTC.

This chain uses TRBV6-6 with TRBJ2-5; 9 nucleotides align to TRBD2. CDR1 is MNHNY, CDR2 SVGAGI, per germline (reference sequence). J lost 5 bases, V lost 1 base, and 2 bases had no gene match. There are 14 residues in the CDR3. CDR3 residues: CASSYWAGGETQYF. The CDR3 nucleotides are TGTGCCAGCAGTTACTGGGCGGGGGGGGAGACCCAGTACTTC.

This clone occurred a few times. The chain couples TRBV19 to TRBJ1-5; D gene uncertain. Trimming pared 3 bases from V and 0 bases from J, leaving 15 bases between. CDR1 LNHDA and CDR2 SQIVND come from the germline V gene (reference sequence). This CDR3 region has 17 residues. CDR3 loop: CASSMMEASHSNQPQHF. The CDR3 DNA sequence: TGTGCCAGTAGTATGATGGAGGCATCTCATAGCAATCAGCCCCAGCATTTT. The entire variable domain, with the rest obtained from reference TRBV19 and TRBJ1-5, is as follows: DGGITQSPKYLFRKEGQNVTLSCEQNLNHDAMYWYRQDPGQGLRLIYYSQIVNDFQKGDIAEGYSVSREKKESFPLTVTSAQKNPTAFYLCASSMMEASHSNQPQHFGDGTRLSIL.

This chain uses TRBV9 with TRBJ1-1; D is possibly TRBD1 (5 bases). Germline V gene lookup returns CDR1 SGDLS and CDR2 YYNGEE. The length of the CDR3 is 13 residues. V was trimmed by 4 bases and J by 1 base, leaving 8 bases between them. The CDR3 loop reads CASSTGQNTEAFF. CDR3 sequence (DNA): TGTGCCAGCAGCACAGGACAGAACACTGAAGCTTTCTTT.

This chain joins TRBV10-3 and TRBJ1-2, with TRBD1 matching 10 bases. The germline V gene encodes CDR1 ENHRY and CDR2 SYGVKD. V lost 2 bases, J lost 8 bases, and 11 bases stayed unmatched. The CDR3 totals 16 residues. CDR3 loop: CAISEPRVRDRGGYTF. CDR3 nucleotides: TGTGCCATCAGTGAGCCAAGAGTCCGGGACAGGGGCGGCTACACCTTC.

This clone was found once. The CDR3 region is CASSLHAGPYEQYF. In DNA form, the CDR3 reads TGTGCCAGCAGCTTACATGCGGGACCCTACGAGCAGTACTTC. The chain uses TRBV7-3 and TRBJ2-5; a possible D gene is TRBD2 (6 bases). The end of the DNA is better explained by TRBJ2-7, so the J call may be wrong. Germline lookup yields CDR1 SGHTA and CDR2 FQGTGA. The CDR3 is 14 amino acids.

The chain combines TRBV6-1 with TRBJ1-1; no firm D call. The length of the CDR3 is 13 residues. V was shortened by 3 bases and J by 8 bases, with 13 bases between the two germline ends. In germline, CDR1 is MNHNS, CDR2 SASEGT. The CDR3 DNA reads as TGTGCCAGCAGTGACTCCGCAGCAACAGAAGCTTTCTTT. It encodes CASSDSAATEAFF.